The 31 T cell receptor beta chains below come from one sample, sequenced in a study of cytomegalovirus exposure and HLA in healthy donors. Primers for the PCR totalled 60 Vbeta and 13 Jbeta. Produced via immunoSEQ multiplex PCR; TCRdb's table is partial and in-frame only. The profile shows approximately 130,000 clones, around 78% of them singletons. Sequencing input: PBMCs. The receptors originated from a man aged 40-50 years in good health and CMV-seronegative.

This chain uses TRBV27 with TRBJ2-7, with a weak D call TRBD1 (5 bases). The CDR3 totals 13 residues. Germline V gives CDR1 MNHEY, CDR2 SMNVEV (reference sequence). The V and J ends lost 3 bases and 0 bases respectively, with 6 bases between them. The CDR3 DNA follows: TGTGCCAGCAGTTTTAGGGGCTCCTACGAGCAGTACTTC. Its protein product is CASSFRGSYEQYF.

The chain is built from TRBV27 and TRBJ2-7; D may be TRBD2 (6 bases). Trimming shortened V by 10 bases and J by 5 bases, and 15 bases separated the two germline ends. CDR1 is MNHEY and CDR2 is SMNVEV in the germline V gene (reference sequence). The CDR3 is 12 residues long. CDR3 bases: TGTGCCACGGGGGTCCCGGGCGACGAGCAGTACTTC. It is translated as CATGVPGDEQYF.

The chain has TRBV9 and TRBJ2-1, with D perhaps TRBD1 (7 bases). This CDR3 has 15 residues. Per the germline V gene, CDR1 is SGDLS and CDR2 is YYNGEE. V was cut by 0 bases and J by 9 bases, with 16 bases left in between. The CDR3 bases are TGTGCCAGCAGCGTAGTGTCAGGGGGGCCTATTGAGCAGTTCTTC. Translation: CASSVVSGGPIEQFF.

The chain is built from TRBV6-6 and TRBJ2-7; a weak D match, TRBD2 (6 bases). The V end was cut by 2 bases, the J end by 7 bases, with 15 bases between. CDR3 length: 14 amino acids. Germline-derived CDR1 and CDR2 are MNHNY and SVGAGI (reference sequence). The CDR3 DNA reads as TGTGCCAGCAGTTACCCGGGGGAATCGGGGGAGCAGTACTTC. It is translated as CASSYPGESGEQYF.

This chain links TRBV10-3 with TRBJ1-5; D is perhaps TRBD1 (5 bases). Germline V gene lookup returns CDR1 ENHRY and CDR2 SYGVKD. The V and J ends lost 10 bases and 4 bases respectively, with 20 bases between them. The CDR3 consists of 15 residues. DNA of the CDR3: TGTGCCAGTCGCCCTCTCGGGGGATCAAATCAGCCCCAGCATTTT. Translating it yields CASRPLGGSNQPQHF.

This chain joins TRBV5-1 and TRBJ2-3; 11 bases are shared with TRBD2. This CDR3 is 16 amino acids long. The ends lost 3 bases at V and 7 bases at J; junction bases unmatched: 10. Looked up from germline, CDR1 is SGHRS and CDR2 is YFSETQ. CDR3: CASSSSLAGVSNTQYF. CDR3 DNA: TGCGCCAGCAGCTCCTCACTAGCGGGAGTCTCAAATACGCAGTATTTT.

V is TRBV29-1 and J is TRBJ2-3; 9 nucleotides align to TRBD2. The CDR3 runs to 15 residues. V was clipped by 1 base and J by 2 bases; unmatched bases: 4. Looked up from germline, CDR1 is SQVTM and CDR2 is ANQGSEA. CDR3 protein: CSVEGSGRNTDTQYF. CDR3 DNA: TGCAGCGTTGAAGGTAGCGGGAGAAACACAGATACGCAGTATTTT.

In the case of this clone: Other DNA variants within this sample encode the same CDR3. The chain is built from TRBV27 and TRBJ1-5; D remains ambiguous. Germline V gives CDR1 MNHEY, CDR2 SMNVEV (reference sequence). The CDR3 consists of 14 residues. Trimming left V 2 bases short and J 0 bases short, with 5 bases between. CDR3 DNA: TGTGCCAGCAGTTTACCGGGTAGCAATCAGCCCCAGCATTTT. It codes for CASSLPGSNQPQHF.

The V and J genes are TRBV5-1 and TRBJ2-3, with a weak D call TRBD2 (6 bases). Between the trimmed V and J ends, which lost 5 bases and 4 bases, there was a span of 14 bases. The germline CDR1 and CDR2 sequences are SGHRS and YFSETQ. This CDR3 is built from 14 residues. The CDR3 protein is CASREGREPDTQYF. The CDR3 bases are TGCGCCAGCAGGGAGGGTCGAGAGCCAGATACGCAGTATTTT.

This chain connects TRBV18 to TRBJ2-5; TRBD2 matches 11 bases. V was pared by 2 bases and J by 4 bases, with 6 bases of the junction left unmatched. Per the germline V gene, CDR1 is KGHSH and CDR2 is LQKENI. The CDR3 runs 16 residues. DNA for the CDR3: TGTGCCAGCTCACCAGAAACTAGCGGGGGACGAGAGACCCAGTACTTC. It translates to CASSPETSGGRETQYF.

The chain is built from TRBV5-1 and TRBJ2-1, with D uncertain. The V gene's germline CDR1 is SGHRS and CDR2 YFSETQ. Trimming left V 1 base short and J 0 bases short, with 8 bases between. The CDR3 length is 15 residues. The CDR3 spells CASSLLVSSYNEQFF. The CDR3 DNA reads as TGCGCCAGCAGCTTGCTGGTGAGCTCCTACAATGAGCAGTTCTTC.

The chain couples TRBV7-8 to TRBJ1-1; D is uncertain. Germline V gives CDR1 SGHVS, CDR2 FQNEAQ. The CDR3 has 12 amino acids. Trimming shortened V by 6 bases and J by 7 bases, and 12 bases separated the two germline ends. CDR3 sequence reads: CASSGSRGEAFF. The CDR3 DNA sequence: TGTGCCAGCAGTGGATCCCGGGGTGAAGCTTTCTTT.

This rearrangement joins TRBV5-5 to TRBJ1-2, with 7 positions matching TRBD1. Germline lookup yields CDR1 SGHKS and CDR2 YYEKEE (reference sequence). V was clipped by 0 bases and J by 8 bases; unmatched bases: 4. The length of the CDR3 is 13 residues. CDR3 sequence reads: CASSLVAGGGYTF. The DNA for the CDR3 is TGTGCCAGCAGCTTGGTGGCAGGGGGAGGCTACACCTTC.

The V gene is TRBV6-5, the J gene TRBJ1-5; D possibly corresponds to TRBD1 (5 bases). The CDR3 totals 14 residues. CDR1 MNHEY and CDR2 SVGAGI come from the germline V gene. V lost 6 bases, J lost 1 base, and 10 bases lay in between. The DNA of the CDR3 is TGTGCCAGCAGCGCGGGGGGGAGCAATCAGCCCCAGCATTTT. This gives the protein CASSAGGSNQPQHF.

This sequence joins TRBV5-6 and TRBJ2-1; the match to TRBD2 covers 11 bases. Losses at the gene ends were 4 bases for V and 4 bases for J; bases not matched to a gene: 4. The germline gives CDR1 SGHDT, CDR2 YYEEEE. This CDR3 is built from 15 residues. This CDR3 is CASSPVAGGYNEQFF. The CDR3, as DNA: TGTGCCAGCAGCCCGGTAGCGGGAGGGTACAATGAGCAGTTCTTC.

V gene TRBV10-3 combines with J gene TRBJ1-6; unclear D gene. Trimming removed 2 bases at V and 8 bases at J, with 13 bases between. Germline V gives CDR1 ENHRY, CDR2 SYGVKD. The CDR3 is 15 residues long. The DNA of the CDR3 is TGTGCCATCAGTGAGAGGTCGGGAGCTGATTCACCCCTCCACTTT. Protein sequence: CAISERSGADSPLHF.

This chain joins TRBV19 and TRBJ1-1; TRBD1 is a possible D gene (6 bases). The CDR3 loop spans 15 amino acids. Trimming stripped 2 bases from V and 1 base from J, with 11 bases between. Germline lookup yields CDR1 LNHDA and CDR2 SQIVND (reference sequence). DNA of the CDR3: TGTGCCAGTAGTATACGACAGGCGACGAACACTGAAGCTTTCTTT. It yields the protein CASSIRQATNTEAFF.

This clone was seen a single time. This chain joins TRBV9 and TRBJ2-3, with D possibly TRBD1 on 5 matching bases. Germline CDR1 is SGDLS and CDR2 is YYNGEE. V gave up 0 bases and J gave up 6 bases, with 14 bases separating them. The CDR3 length is 15 residues. The CDR3 protein is CASSVEGRIRDTQYF. CDR3 DNA: TGTGCCAGCAGCGTAGAGGGGCGGATTAGGGATACGCAGTATTTT.

The chain uses TRBV5-5 and TRBJ2-7; perhaps TRBD2 as D (6 bases). CDR3 length equals 14 residues. Germline CDR1 reads SGHKS; CDR2 reads YYEKEE (reference sequence). Trimming left V 0 bases short and J 4 bases short, with 11 bases between. The DNA of the CDR3 is TGTGCCAGCAGCTTGGCGCCAGGGAGGTACGAGCAGTACTTC. As protein: CASSLAPGRYEQYF.

The chain links TRBV9 to TRBJ1-1; 11 bases agree with TRBD1. The CDR3 covers 15 residues. From germline, CDR1 is SGDLS and CDR2 YYNGEE. With 3 bases clipped from V and 1 base from J, the junction kept 2 bases outside the gene matches. The chain's CDR3 is CASSGGTGGNTEAFF. DNA for the CDR3: TGTGCCAGCAGCGGAGGGACAGGGGGGAACACTGAAGCTTTCTTT.

The chain employs TRBV7-9 and TRBJ2-1, with 7 positions matching TRBD1. The length of the CDR3 is 16 residues. The germline CDR1 and CDR2 sequences are SEHNR and FQNEAQ (reference sequence). V lost 6 bases to trimming and J lost 8 bases; unmatched junction nucleotides: 16. CDR3 amino acids: CASRGLRQGQGDEQFF. The CDR3, as DNA: TGTGCCAGCAGAGGGTTAAGACAGGGACAAGGAGATGAGCAGTTCTTC.

The chain employs TRBV6-5 and TRBJ2-1, with unresolved D. This CDR3 is built from 16 residues. CDR1 and CDR2 (germline): MNHEY, SVGAGI. V lost 3 bases and J 2 bases, leaving 14 bases between the germline ends. In DNA form, the CDR3 reads TGTGCCAGCAGTTATGAGCGTCCAGACGCCTACAATGAGCAGTTCTTC. It is translated as CASSYERPDAYNEQFF.

In nucleotides, the CDR3 is TGCGCCAGCAGCCAAGATGGTCGCTACCCCGATGGCTACACCTTC. Residues: CASSQDGRYPDGYTF. The V call is TRBV4-1, the J call TRBJ1-2, with unresolved D. This CDR3 has 15 amino acids. CDR1 MGHRA and CDR2 YSYEKL come from the germline V gene. Trimming took 0 bases from V and 6 from J, leaving 14 bases between them.

J is TRBJ1-6 and V is TRBV6-5, with 10 bases lining up with TRBD1. The junction had 9 bases not matched to a gene; V was cut back by 4 bases and J by 12 bases. The germline gives CDR1 MNHEY, CDR2 SVGAGI. The length of the CDR3 is 15 residues. CDR3 sequence (DNA): TGTGCCAGCAGTTCCGCCGGGACAGGGGTCCGACCCCTCCACTTT. It specifies CASSSAGTGVRPLHF.

This rearrangement joins TRBV10-3 to TRBJ1-1; D may be TRBD1 (6 bases). V lost 2 bases, J lost 0 bases, and 10 bases lay in between. The germline gives CDR1 ENHRY, CDR2 SYGVKD. The CDR3 loop spans 15 amino acids. This CDR3 is CAISERQGMNTEAFF. The CDR3 DNA sequence: TGTGCCATCAGTGAGCGGCAGGGGATGAACACTGAAGCTTTCTTT.

Notes on this clone: This sample also contains other DNA sequences that code for the same CDR3. The V and J genes are TRBV11-2 and TRBJ2-7; a weak D match, TRBD1 (5 bases). This CDR3 has 13 amino acids. Germline CDR1 reads SGHAT; CDR2 reads FQNNGV. Trimming left V 1 base short and J 3 bases short, with 7 bases between. The CDR3 here is CASSLGQNYEQYF. The CDR3 region has the DNA TGTGCCAGCAGCTTAGGACAGAACTACGAGCAGTACTTC.

This chain connects TRBV6-5 to TRBJ1-1, with D unresolved. There are 13 residues in the CDR3. The V gene's germline CDR1 is MNHEY and CDR2 SVGAGI. V was pared by 6 bases and J by 5 bases, with 13 bases between. In DNA, the CDR3 is TGTGCCAGCAGACCACGCGGGCGGACTGAAGCTTTCTTT. The encoded protein is CASRPRGRTEAFF.

The chain carries TRBV2 and TRBJ2-7; a possible D gene is TRBD2 (5 bases). V lost 6 bases and J 3 bases, leaving 15 bases between the germline ends. This CDR3 is 14 amino acids long. CDR1 and CDR2 (germline): SNHLY, FYNNEI. CDR3 in DNA: TGTGCCAGCAGGCCTCGGGAAACCATCTACGAGCAGTACTTC. It translates to CASRPRETIYEQYF.

The chain joins TRBV29-1 to TRBJ2-1; D gene ambiguous. Trimming took off 4 bases at V and 7 bases at J, with 8 bases between the two ends. Germline-derived CDR1 and CDR2 are SQVTM and ANQGSEA. There are 11 residues in the CDR3. The CDR3 DNA reads TGCAGCGTTGCAGTTTTTAATGAGCAGTTCTTC. Residues: CSVAVFNEQFF.

This chain connects TRBV5-4 to TRBJ2-5; TRBD1 matches 8 bases. With 4 bases clipped from V and 5 bases from J, the junction kept 4 bases outside the gene matches. Germline V gene sequence: CDR1 SGHNT, CDR2 YYREEE (reference sequence). The CDR3 length is 13 residues. CDR3 amino acids: CASSPTGVETQYF. The CDR3 coding sequence is TGTGCCAGCAGCCCGACAGGGGTTGAGACCCAGTACTTC.

This chain links TRBV4-1 with TRBJ1-6; the D is unclear. The ends were cut back, 4 bases at V and 14 bases at J, with 15 bases in the middle. CDR3 length: 13 amino acids. CDR1 is MGHRA, CDR2 YSYEKL, per germline. CDR3 bases: TGCGCCAGCAGCCCACTTGGAGTTCGAGCCCTCCACTTT. It yields the protein CASSPLGVRALHF.